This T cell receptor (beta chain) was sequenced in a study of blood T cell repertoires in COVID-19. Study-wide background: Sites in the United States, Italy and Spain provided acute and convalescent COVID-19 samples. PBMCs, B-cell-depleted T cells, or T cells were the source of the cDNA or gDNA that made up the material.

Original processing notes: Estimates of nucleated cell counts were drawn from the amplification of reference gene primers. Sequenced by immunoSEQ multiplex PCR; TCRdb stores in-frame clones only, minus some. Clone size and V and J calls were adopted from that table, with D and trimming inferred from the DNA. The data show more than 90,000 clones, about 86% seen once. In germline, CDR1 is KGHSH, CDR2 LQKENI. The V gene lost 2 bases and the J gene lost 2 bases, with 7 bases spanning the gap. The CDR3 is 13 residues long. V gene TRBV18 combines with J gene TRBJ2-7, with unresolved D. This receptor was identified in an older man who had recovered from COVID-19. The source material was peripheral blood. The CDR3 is CASSPIPAYEQYF. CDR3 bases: TGTGCCAGCTCACCAATCCCAGCCTACGAGCAGTACTTC.